The rows below give T cell receptor beta chains drawn from one sample of a study of spatial heterogeneity in lung cancer. TCRdb re-called the 5' RACE reads with MiXCR, one entry per CDR3 protein. The sample holds under 75,000 distinct CDR3 sequences, roughly 8.9% seen once. The sample was PBMCs, taken at follow-up. The receptors shown here come from a female donor with early-stage non-small cell lung cancer. CDR3s include the opening cysteine and the closing phenylalanine or tryptophan. A D gene is named only where the DNA matches it firmly. For some rows the clone size is stated as once, few or many, or as a class when expanded; others skip it.

abundance | d_gene | j_gene | v_gene | CDR3nt | CDR3aa
many | TRBD1 | TRBJ1-4 | TRBV5-1 | TGCGCCAGCAGCTTGGATCCAGGGGGGTCTGAAAAACTGTTTTTT | CASSLDPGGSEKLFF
many | NA | TRBJ2-1 | TRBV7-3 | TGTGCCAGCAGCCTTACAGGGAGCTCCTACAATGAGCAGTTCTTC | CASSLTGSSYNEQFF
few | NA | TRBJ1-4 | TRBV19 | TGTGCCAGTACCCGCATGTGGGGTAATAATGAAAAACTGTTTTTT | CASTRMWGNNEKLFF
few | NA | TRBJ2-3 | TRBV2 | TGTGCCAGCAGTGAAGAGGGCGGTAACACAGATACGCAGTATTTT | CASSEEGGNTDTQYF
many | NA | TRBJ2-1 | TRBV5-1 | TGCGCCAGCAGCCTCTACCGACCCCGCGATAATGAGCAGTTCTTC | CASSLYRPRDNEQFF
NA | TRBD1 | TRBJ2-7 | TRBV20-1 | TGCAGTGCTAGGGAGGGACAGGGAGAGGGCGAGCAGTACTTC | CSAREGQGEGEQYF
many | TRBD1 | TRBJ2-7 | TRBV9 | TGTGCCAGCAGCGTAGGGACAGGGGGAGTCTACGAGCAGTACTTC | CASSVGTGGVYEQYF
once | NA | TRBJ2-2 | TRBV29-1 | TGCAGCGTTGAAGATCTCGAGACTCCCCCCGGGGAGCTGTTTTTT | CSVEDLETPPGELFF
NA | NA | TRBJ2-1 | TRBV2 | TGTGCCAGCAGTATACGGGAGAACAATGAGCAGTTCTTC | CASSIRENNEQFF
few | NA | TRBJ2-2 | TRBV29-1 | TGCAGCGCCCTAAACACCGGGGAGCTGTTTTTT | CSALNTGELFF
many | NA | TRBJ2-3 | TRBV5-1 | TGCGCCAGCAGCTTGGTGCTGGATACGCAGTATTTT | CASSLVLDTQYF
NA | NA | TRBJ2-7 | TRBV5-1 | TGCGCCAGCAGTAACAGAGGATCCCCCTACGAGCAGTACTTC | CASSNRGSPYEQYF
many | NA | TRBJ2-2 | TRBV12-3/TRBV12-4 | TGTGCCAGCAGCCTTTCGGCGAGGGAGCTGTTTTTT | CASSLSARELFF
many | TRBD1 | TRBJ1-1 | TRBV6-5 | TGTGCCAGCTATCCGGGACAGGGGAGGAGACGGAATGAAGCTTTCTTT | CASYPGQGRRRNEAFF
many | TRBD2 | TRBJ2-2 | TRBV29-1 | TGCAGCGTCCACGGGGGGGAGGCCACCGGGGAGCTGTTTTTT | CSVHGGEATGELFF
NA | NA | TRBJ2-7 | TRBV19 | TGTGCCAGTGGAGCTAGCGCCTACGAGCAGTACTTC | CASGASAYEQYF
NA | NA | TRBJ1-3 | TRBV20-1 | TGCAGTGCAGAGGGGGGAACGACAGACTACCGACCGATTGGAAACACCATATATTTT | CSAEGGTTDYRPIGNTIYF
many | NA | TRBJ2-3 | TRBV10-1 | TGCGCCAGCAGTGAGGGGAAGCTCCTGAGCACAGATACGCAGTATTTT | CASSEGKLLSTDTQYF
NA | TRBD1 | TRBJ2-5 | TRBV6-5 | TGTGCCAGCAGCCTTGACACGGACAGGGGAGAGACCCAGTACTTC | CASSLDTDRGETQYF
many | NA | TRBJ2-2 | TRBV13 | TGTGCCAGCAGCTTGGGCCCCGGGGAGCTGTTTTTT | CASSLGPGELFF
many | NA | TRBJ1-1 | TRBV7-8 | TGTGCCAGCAGCCCCATAAGGGACTCTCCTGAAGCTTTCTTT | CASSPIRDSPEAFF
many | NA | TRBJ2-6 | TRBV3-1 | TGTGCCAGCAGCCCACAGGGCCCTGGGGCCAACGTCCTGACTTTC | CASSPQGPGANVLTF
few | NA | TRBJ1-5 | TRBV12-3/TRBV12-4 | TGTGCCAGCAGTTTAGGAAGTGTGCAGCCCCAGCATTTT | CASSLGSVQPQHF
many | NA | TRBJ2-2 | TRBV6-1 | TGTGCCAGCAGTGAGGCAGGGCACACCGGGGAGCTGTTTTTT | CASSEAGHTGELFF
few | TRBD1 | TRBJ1-4 | TRBV19 | TGTGCCAGTAGTCCCCCGGGACAGGGATATGAAAAACTGTTTTTT | CASSPPGQGYEKLFF
many | NA | TRBJ2-7 | TRBV10-2 | TGCGCCAGCAGTGATCTAGGGACCGGTTCGGGCGGGTACGAGCAGTACTTC | CASSDLGTGSGGYEQYF
NA | NA | TRBJ1-2 | TRBV19 | TGTGCCAGTAGTATGGAGGGGTACAGCTACACCTTC | CASSMEGYSYTF
many | NA | TRBJ2-3 | TRBV10-1 | TGCGCCAGCAGTGAGTCCACGAGGTGGACTAGCACAGATACGCAGTATTTT | CASSESTRWTSTDTQYF
many | NA | TRBJ1-1 | TRBV14 | TGTGCCAGCAGCCAAGGTACAGAAGCTTTCTTT | CASSQGTEAFF
many | TRBD1 | TRBJ2-3 | TRBV5-1 | TGCGCCAGCAGCCATAGACAGGGATTCACAGATACGCAGTATTTT | CASSHRQGFTDTQYF
many | NA | TRBJ2-7 | TRBV11-1 | TGTGCCAGCAGCTTTCAACCTCCCGAGCAGTACTTC | CASSFQPPEQYF
NA | NA | TRBJ2-1 | TRBV6-2/TRBV6-3 | TGTGCCAGTTCCGAGGCTTACAATGAGCAGTTCTTC | CASSEAYNEQFF
many | NA | TRBJ1-1 | TRBV7-9 | TGTGCCAGCAGCGGAAGTTCAGATGAAGCTTTCTTT | CASSGSSDEAFF